Listed here is a single TCR beta chain. Its antigen remains unidentified. Carrying unique molecular identifiers, the cDNA also gained a universal primer site through template switching. TCRdb called the 5' RACE reads again in MiXCR, with one record for every CDR3 protein. The sample shows some 590,000 distinct CDR3 sequences, around 9.6% of them seen only once. In every case, the donor was a healthy Caucasian. V lost 7 bases, J lost 8 bases, and 17 bases stayed unmatched. CDR3 size: 16 residues. CDR1 MNHEY and CDR2 SVGEGT come from the germline V gene. This sample was included in a study of identical twins. Study conclusions and caveats: Weaker excess twin sharing was observed in beta out-of-frame sequences.

The same data also contributed to another study, on yellow fever vaccine responses in identical twins.

Specimen: PBMCs. The chain combines TRBV6-2 or TRBV6-3 with TRBJ2-1; 7 bases map to TRBD2. The sequence came from a woman aged 18-29 years in good health. The CDR3 nucleotides are TGTGCCAGCACCGTGCCCCCGGGACGTCGGGGGGATGAGCAGTTCTTC. This codes for CASTVPPGRRGDEQFF.